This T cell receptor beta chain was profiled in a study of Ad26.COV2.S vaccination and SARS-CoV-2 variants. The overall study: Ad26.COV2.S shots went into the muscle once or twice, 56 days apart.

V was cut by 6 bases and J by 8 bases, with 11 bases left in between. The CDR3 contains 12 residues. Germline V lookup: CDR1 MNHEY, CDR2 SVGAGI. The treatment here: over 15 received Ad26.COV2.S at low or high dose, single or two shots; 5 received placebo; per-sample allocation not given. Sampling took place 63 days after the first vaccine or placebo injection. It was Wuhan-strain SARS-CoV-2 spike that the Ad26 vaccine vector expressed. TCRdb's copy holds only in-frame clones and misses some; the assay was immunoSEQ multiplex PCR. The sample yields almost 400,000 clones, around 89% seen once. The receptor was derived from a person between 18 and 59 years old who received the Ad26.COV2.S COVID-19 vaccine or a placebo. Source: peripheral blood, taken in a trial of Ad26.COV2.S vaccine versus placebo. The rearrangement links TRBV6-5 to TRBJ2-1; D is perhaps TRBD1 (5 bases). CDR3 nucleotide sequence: TGTGCCAGCAGAAGTCAGGGCCATGAGCAGTTCTTC. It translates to CASRSQGHEQFF.